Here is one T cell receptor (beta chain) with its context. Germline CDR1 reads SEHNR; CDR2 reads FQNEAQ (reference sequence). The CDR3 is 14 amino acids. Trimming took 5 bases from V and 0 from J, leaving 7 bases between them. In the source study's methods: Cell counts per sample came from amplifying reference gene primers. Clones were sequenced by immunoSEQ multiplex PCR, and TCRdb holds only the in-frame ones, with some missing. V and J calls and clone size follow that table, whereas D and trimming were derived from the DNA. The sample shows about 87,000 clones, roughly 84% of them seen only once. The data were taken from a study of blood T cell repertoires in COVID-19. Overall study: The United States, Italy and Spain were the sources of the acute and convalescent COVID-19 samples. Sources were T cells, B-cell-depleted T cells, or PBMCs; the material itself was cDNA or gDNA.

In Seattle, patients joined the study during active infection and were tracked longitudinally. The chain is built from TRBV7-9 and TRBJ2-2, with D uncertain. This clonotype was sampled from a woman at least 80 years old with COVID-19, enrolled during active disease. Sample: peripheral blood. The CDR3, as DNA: TGTGCCAGCAGCCCCCCCTCGAACACCGGGGAGCTGTTTTTT. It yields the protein CASSPPSNTGELFF.